Here is one TCR beta chain with its context. Its antigen is not identified. One entry per CDR3 protein, without DNA, is what TCRdb gives after re-calling the 5' RACE reads. This sample's table has 150,000 to 200,000 distinct CDR3 sequences. This record comes from a study of monozygotic twins with inflammatory bowel disease. General observations from the study: IBD patients shared fewer clonotypes with other individuals than healthy twins, especially patients with disease activity signs. It was in IBD patients that TCRbeta diversity (inverse Simpson) was lower than in healthy co-twins.

This CDR3 has 16 residues. Germline V gives CDR1 SNHLY, CDR2 FYNNEI. What was sequenced was blood. The receptor was isolated from a human donor with ulcerative colitis or Crohn's disease, or a healthy co-twin of an affected twin (not recorded which). This chain uses TRBV2 with TRBJ2-1; TCRdb designates TRBD2, a call that cannot be tested without DNA. Here the CDR3 reads CASSELTGLDYNEQFF.